The 28 T cell receptor beta chains in this list originate from one sample, sequenced in a study of Tregs in tolerant kidney transplant recipients. TCRdb keeps only in-frame clones here, not all; method: immunoSEQ multiplex PCR. The sample shows tens of thousands of clones, roughly 92% of them seen only once. The sample taken for sequencing was CD8+ T cells from blood. These receptor sequences come from a human donor in good health.

This clone was seen a single time. This rearrangement joins TRBV2 to TRBJ1-2; 8 nucleotides align to TRBD1. Germline assignment: CDR1 SNHLY and CDR2 FYNNEI. This CDR3 is 12 amino acids long. The ends lost 11 bases at V and 2 bases at J; junction bases unmatched: 4. CDR3 sequence: CAENRGNYGYTF. CDR3 coding DNA: TGTGCCGAAAACAGGGGGAACTATGGCTACACCTTC.

In this sample, this clone turned up a few times. The V gene is TRBV6-1, the J gene TRBJ2-1, with D maybe TRBD2 (5 bases). CDR3 length: 15 residues. V gave up 4 bases and J gave up 4 bases, with 14 bases separating them. Germline V gene sequence: CDR1 MNHNS, CDR2 SASEGT. The chain's CDR3 is CASSGETEPYNEQFF. CDR3 DNA sequence: TGTGCCAGCAGTGGGGAGACGGAACCTTACAATGAGCAGTTCTTC.

The chain employs TRBV7-9 and TRBJ2-1, with TRBD2 identical over 7 bases. This CDR3 region has 17 residues. The germline CDR1 and CDR2 sequences are SEHNR and FQNEAQ (reference sequence). J gave up 3 bases and V 5 bases, and 13 bases lay outside the gene matches. The CDR3 sequence: CASSTSSGRAFYNEQFF. Written as DNA, the CDR3 is TGTGCCAGCAGCACGTCTAGCGGCCGTGCTTTCTACAATGAGCAGTTCTTC.

The V gene is TRBV2, the J gene TRBJ2-1; D call uncertain. This CDR3 spans 14 amino acids. V gave up 7 bases and J gave up 1 base, with 11 bases separating them. The germline gives CDR1 SNHLY, CDR2 FYNNEI. The CDR3 nucleotides read TGTGCCAGCAACCCCTTTGGATCCTACAATGAGCAGTTCTTC. Amino acids: CASNPFGSYNEQFF.

The chain is built from TRBV27 and TRBJ2-7; possibly TRBD2 for D (7 bases). V dropped 6 bases and J dropped 6 bases, with 15 bases sitting between them. Germline-derived CDR1 and CDR2 are MNHEY and SMNVEV (reference sequence). This CDR3 has 13 residues. The CDR3 reads CASSLRGGGEQYF. DNA of the CDR3: TGTGCCAGCAGCCTGAGAGGGGGGGGCGAGCAGTACTTC.

The chain couples TRBV10-3 to TRBJ2-1; D ambiguous. The CDR3 has 14 amino acids. V shed 2 bases and J shed 2 bases, with 7 bases lying between them. Germline CDR1 reads ENHRY; CDR2 reads SYGVKD. The CDR3 here is CAISEVLTYNEQFF. The CDR3, as DNA: TGTGCCATCAGTGAGGTGCTTACCTACAATGAGCAGTTCTTC.

J is TRBJ2-1 and V is TRBV10-1; D remains unclear. Trimming took 7 bases from V and 7 from J, leaving 17 bases between them. The germline CDR1 and CDR2 sequences are WNHNN and SYGVQD (reference sequence). The CDR3 is 14 amino acids. The CDR3 DNA reads as TGCGCCAGCAATCTACGGGTAAGGGCTAATGAGCAGTTCTTC. This translates into CASNLRVRANEQFF.

The V gene is TRBV4-1, the J gene TRBJ2-3, with a weak D call TRBD2 (6 bases). This CDR3 is 17 amino acids long. The germline V gene has CDR1 MGHRA and CDR2 YSYEKL. The V end was cut by 1 base, the J end by 1 base, with 15 bases between. CDR3 in amino acids: CASSQAVPSVGTDTQYF. In DNA, the CDR3 is TGCGCCAGCAGCCAAGCCGTCCCTAGCGTCGGCACAGATACGCAGTATTTT.

The J gene is TRBJ1-5, the V gene TRBV5-6, with D hard to call. CDR3 length: 13 amino acids. Germline lookup yields CDR1 SGHDT and CDR2 YYEEEE. Trimming pared 3 bases from V and 5 bases from J, leaving 9 bases between. DNA for the CDR3: TGTGCCAGCAGCTCCCCGGGAGATCAGCCCCAGCATTTT. Residues: CASSSPGDQPQHF. Together with reference TRBV5-6 and TRBJ1-5, the CDR3 gives the full variable domain: DAGVTQSPTHLIKTRGQQVTLRCSPKSGHDTVSWYQQALGQGPQFIFQYYEEEERQRGNFPDRFSGHQFPNYSSELNVNALLLGDSALYLCASSSPGDQPQHFGDGTRLSIL.

The V call is TRBV9, the J call TRBJ1-1; D unclear. Germline V CDR1 and CDR2: SGDLS, YYNGEE. CDR3 length: 13 residues. V lost 2 bases and J 0 bases, leaving 5 bases between the germline ends. The CDR3 is CASSVRMNTEAFF. The CDR3 region has the DNA TGTGCCAGCAGCGTGAGAATGAACACTGAAGCTTTCTTT.

The chain joins TRBV10-1 to TRBJ2-1, with D maybe TRBD2 (6 bases). V gave up 2 bases and J gave up 6 bases, with 11 bases separating them. The germline V gene has CDR1 WNHNN and CDR2 SYGVQD (reference sequence). The length of the CDR3 is 14 residues. CDR3 sequence: CASSERELVNEQFF. The CDR3 DNA reads TGCGCCAGCAGTGAGCGGGAGTTGGTCAATGAGCAGTTCTTC.

The chain combines TRBV4-1 with TRBJ2-1, with 10 positions matching TRBD2. Germline V gene data show CDR1 as MGHRA and CDR2 as YSYEKL. This CDR3 comprises 13 residues. Unmatched junction bases numbered 3, after V lost 0 bases and J lost 13 bases. The CDR3 region is CASSQDPSGSQFF. CDR3 nucleotide sequence: TGCGCCAGCAGCCAAGATCCTAGCGGGAGCCAGTTCTTC.

The chain links TRBV5-1 to TRBJ1-2; a weak D match, TRBD1 (5 bases). The V end lost 5 bases, the J end lost 0 bases, and 8 bases lay between the germline ends. Germline CDR1 is SGHRS and CDR2 is YFSETQ. The CDR3 is 13 amino acids. The DNA of the CDR3 is TGCGCCAGCAGGGGGGAAGCTAACTATGGCTACACCTTC. The encoded protein is CASRGEANYGYTF. Together with reference TRBV5-1 and TRBJ1-2, the CDR3 gives the full variable domain: KAGVTQTPRYLIKTRGQQVTLSCSPISGHRSVSWYQQTPGQGLQFLFEYFSETQRNKGNFPGRFSGRQFSNSRSEMNVSTLELGDSALYLCASRGEANYGYTFGSGTRLTVV.

The CDR3 loop reads CASSQGLSYSGANVLTF. Written as DNA, the CDR3 is TGTGCCAGCAGCCAGGGACTTTCTTACTCTGGGGCCAACGTCCTGACTTTC. The gene calls are TRBV7-3 and TRBJ2-6; D perhaps matches TRBD2 (6 bases). The CDR3 consists of 17 residues. V lost 5 bases and J lost 0, with 14 bases in between. Germline V gene sequence: CDR1 SGHTA, CDR2 FQGTGA.

V and J are TRBV4-2 and TRBJ1-1; D might be TRBD1 (5 bases). Trimming pared 4 bases from V and 0 bases from J, leaving 12 bases between. Germline CDR1 reads LGHNA; CDR2 reads YNFKEQ. This CDR3 is 15 amino acids long. The CDR3 spells CASSRTNGVNTEAFF. The CDR3, as DNA: TGTGCCAGCAGCCGGACAAACGGGGTGAACACTGAAGCTTTCTTT.

The genes are TRBV2 and TRBJ1-5; D remains unclear. Germline CDR1 SNHLY, CDR2 FYNNEI. This CDR3 has 15 amino acids. V lost 4 bases and J lost 3, with 13 bases in between. The CDR3 DNA reads as TGTGCCAGCAGTGCGGGCTCCCTATCCAATCAGCCCCAGCATTTT. Amino acids: CASSAGSLSNQPQHF.

V is TRBV6-5 and J is TRBJ2-7; 9 bases fit TRBD1. This CDR3 contains 15 residues. Per the germline V gene, CDR1 is MNHEY and CDR2 is SVGAGI. Trimming cost V 5 bases and J 1 base; bases outside gene matches: 6. The CDR3 here is CASSNRDRASYEQYF. For the CDR3, the DNA is TGTGCCAGCAGTAATCGGGACAGGGCTTCCTACGAGCAGTACTTC.

This clone was counted a single time. The J gene is TRBJ2-7, the V gene TRBV28, with D uncertain. Germline CDR1 reads MDHEN; CDR2 reads SYDVKM. This CDR3 has 11 residues. V was clipped by 4 bases and J by 0 bases, with 1 base between them. CDR3 residues: CASSYSYEQYF. In DNA, the CDR3 is TGTGCCAGCAGTTACTCCTACGAGCAGTACTTC.

The genes are TRBV11-3 and TRBJ2-5; 10 bases are a match to TRBD2. J was trimmed by 1 base and V by 0 bases; bases with no gene match: 8. In germline, CDR1 is SGHNT, CDR2 YENEEA. The length of the CDR3 is 18 residues. The CDR3 loop reads CASSLDQLAGSLQETQYF. Written as DNA, the CDR3 is TGTGCCAGCAGCTTAGATCAACTAGCGGGGTCCCTCCAAGAGACCCAGTACTTC.

This chain links TRBV23-1 with TRBJ2-1, with 11 bases identical to TRBD2. TRBV23-1 is an ORF, with its function uncertain. The CDR3 covers 16 residues. With V trimmed by 2 bases and J by 7 bases, 7 bases remained unmatched. DNA for the CDR3: TGCGCCAGCAGTCAACCTAGCGGGAGGCCGCGGAATGAGCAGTTCTTC. Amino acid sequence: CASSQPSGRPRNEQFF.

V gene TRBV9 combines with J gene TRBJ1-1; D may be TRBD1 (5 bases). Per the germline V gene, CDR1 is SGDLS and CDR2 is YYNGEE. Trimming took 3 bases from V and 5 from J, leaving 17 bases between them. The CDR3 covers 15 residues. Here the CDR3 DNA reads TGTGCCAGCAGCGGGGGGACTGATTTGGGGACTGAAGCTTTCTTT. Translation: CASSGGTDLGTEAFF.

The rearrangement joins TRBV2 to TRBJ2-7; 14 positions match TRBD2. The germline V gene has CDR1 SNHLY and CDR2 FYNNEI. The CDR3 runs 18 residues. V lost 2 bases and J lost 0; bases outside the gene matches: 6. The CDR3 spells CASSEWTSGRSSSYEQYF. The CDR3 region has the DNA TGTGCCAGCAGTGAATGGACTAGCGGGAGGTCGAGCTCCTACGAGCAGTACTTC.

Turning to this clone: The conserved final phenylalanine or tryptophan is absent from the CDR3, which likely points to a read error. No DNA is shown, since the ends of the CDR3 on it are uncertain; the CDR3 is the one TCRdb lists. The chain joins TRBV5-1 to TRBJ1-2. The germline CDR1 and CDR2 sequences are SGHRS and YFSETQ. Inclusive of both ends, the CDR3 amounts to 15 amino acids. CDR3 protein: CASKGSSSKDLWLHL.

The chain joins TRBV18 to TRBJ2-7; D not certain. There are 13 residues in the CDR3. V lost 3 bases and J lost 2, with 8 bases in between. Looked up from germline, CDR1 is KGHSH and CDR2 is LQKENI. As DNA, the CDR3 is TGTGCCAGCTCACCGGCCAGGCCCTACGAGCAGTACTTC. Its translation is CASSPARPYEQYF. The whole variable domain, remainder taken from reference TRBV18 and TRBJ2-7, is NAGVMQNPRHLVRRRGQEARLRCSPMKGHSHVYWYRQLPEEGLKFMVYLQKENIIDESGMPKERFSAEFPKEGPSILRIQQVVRGDSAAYFCASSPARPYEQYFGPGTRLTVT.

J is TRBJ2-7 and V is TRBV5-1, with D unclear. Trimming removed 5 bases at V and 3 bases at J, with 12 bases between. This CDR3 contains 13 residues. Germline V gene lookup returns CDR1 SGHRS and CDR2 YFSETQ. Written as DNA, the CDR3 is TGCGCCAGCAGGCACGACCCCCGCTACGAGCAGTACTTC. Residues: CASRHDPRYEQYF.

The V and J genes are TRBV5-5 and TRBJ2-7; D is possibly TRBD2 (5 bases). Trimming took 4 bases from V and 4 from J, leaving 12 bases between them. The CDR3 runs 13 residues. Looked up from germline, CDR1 is SGHKS and CDR2 is YYEKEE (reference sequence). In DNA form, the CDR3 reads TGTGCCAGCAGCCCGGAGGAGGAGTACGAGCAGTACTTC. Translation: CASSPEEEYEQYF.

This chain joins TRBV6-5 and TRBJ1-1, with D unresolved. Germline V lookup: CDR1 MNHEY, CDR2 SVGAGI. The CDR3 is 15 amino acids. Deletions cut 2 bases from V and 0 bases from J, with 10 bases between. The CDR3 nucleotides read TGTGCCAGCAGTTACCCCGGCAGAATGAACACTGAAGCTTTCTTT. This gives the protein CASSYPGRMNTEAFF.

The chain carries TRBV10-2 and TRBJ1-4; tentative D call: TRBD1 (6 bases). The germline V gene encodes CDR1 WSHSY and CDR2 SAAADI. This CDR3 has 15 residues. The V and J ends lost 0 bases and 6 bases respectively, with 11 bases between them. In DNA, the CDR3 is TGCGCCAGCAGTGAGTCCCCAGGGGCAGATGAAAAACTGTTTTTT. This sequence encodes CASSESPGADEKLFF.